This T cell receptor (beta chain) came from a study of T cell changes during pregnancy in multiple sclerosis. Here immunoSEQ multiplex PCR was the method, and the copy in TCRdb shows in-frame clones only, minus some. Among about 80,000 clones listed, about 92% were seen once. CDR1 and CDR2 (germline): LNHDA, SQIVND (reference sequence). Unmatched junction bases numbered 9, after V lost 9 bases and J lost 5 bases. The CDR3 length is 14 residues. The starting material was CD4+ T cells from peripheral blood mononuclear cells, obtained before pregnancy. The chain is built from TRBV19 and TRBJ2-1; 8 nucleotides match TRBD1. The clonotype was recovered from a female donor with multiple sclerosis, enrolled in a pregnancy study. This CDR3 is CASGSGQVHNEQFF. DNA for the CDR3: TGTGCCAGCGGTTCGGGACAGGTACACAATGAGCAGTTCTTC.